Below, 18 T cell receptor beta chains from the same sample are listed, as sequenced in a study of blood T cell repertoires in COVID-19. Generated by immunoSEQ multiplex PCR, the TCRdb table keeps only in-frame clones and is missing some. The data show some 250,000 clones, about four fifths seen once. Material for sequencing was peripheral blood. All receptors derive from a young woman with acute or convalescent COVID-19.

The rearrangement links TRBV25-1 to TRBJ1-3; D gene ambiguous. This CDR3 has 10 residues. Germline CDR1 and CDR2: MGHDK and SYGVNS. Trimming stripped 4 bases from V and 11 bases from J, with 6 bases between. CDR3 nucleotide sequence: TGTGCCAGCAGTGCCAACTCCATATATTTT. It encodes CASSANSIYF.

Only a few counts were recorded for this clone. Here the CDR3 omits its conserved ending phenylalanine or tryptophan, so a read error is the likely source. It is unclear where the CDR3 begins or ends on the DNA, so no DNA is shown, and the CDR3 is as TCRdb lists it. The chain links TRBV2 to TRBJ1-2; the table's TRBD1 call for D was not verified on the DNA. Germline V lookup: CDR1 SNHLY, CDR2 FYNNEI. The CDR3 comprises 13 residues, both ends counted. CDR3 residues: CASSEAGIGDSSV.

The chain is built from TRBV29-1 and TRBJ2-5; 7 bases agree with TRBD1. Germline values: CDR1 SQVTM, CDR2 ANQGSEA. This CDR3 is built from 14 residues. Trimming took 3 bases from V and 3 from J; bases not matched to a gene: 7. CDR3 DNA sequence: TGCAGCGTTGATCGACAGGGAAAAAAAGAGACCCAGTACTTC. It is translated as CSVDRQGKKETQYF. The full variable domain, completed using reference TRBV29-1 and TRBJ2-5, is SAVISQKPSRDICQRGTSLTIQCQVDSQVTMMFWYRQQPGQSLTLIATANQGSEATYESGFVIDKFPISRPNLTFSTLTVSNMSPEDSSIYLCSVDRQGKKETQYFGPGTRLLVL.

The chain joins TRBV6-1 to TRBJ1-3, with 12 bases fitting TRBD1. Germline CDR1 MNHNS, CDR2 SASEGT. V lost 0 bases and J lost 0; bases outside the gene matches: 6. This CDR3 has 19 residues. CDR3 sequence reads: CASSEAGTGGPLSGNTIYF. For the CDR3, the DNA is TGTGCCAGCAGTGAAGCGGGGACAGGGGGCCCACTCTCTGGAAACACCATATATTTT.

V usage is TRBV5-1 and J usage is TRBJ2-1; 13 positions agree with TRBD2. The CDR3 runs 16 residues. Trimming took 3 bases from V and 2 from J; bases not matched to a gene: 2. Per germline, CDR1 SGHRS and CDR2 YFSETQ. The CDR3 sequence: CASSSGLAGTYNEQFF. CDR3 DNA sequence: TGCGCCAGCAGCTCGGGACTAGCGGGGACCTACAATGAGCAGTTCTTC.

The V and J genes are TRBV7-8 and TRBJ2-1; D might be TRBD2 (5 bases). The CDR3 loop spans 15 amino acids. Deletions cut 1 base from V and 6 bases from J, with 13 bases between. Germline lookup yields CDR1 SGHVS and CDR2 FQNEAQ. The CDR3 DNA reads as TGTGCCAGCAGCTTAGTAGGCGGAGAGGGCAATGAGCAGTTCTTC. Amino acid sequence: CASSLVGGEGNEQFF.

V usage is TRBV5-1 and J usage is TRBJ2-3; TRBD2 matches 8 bases. Germline assignment: CDR1 SGHRS and CDR2 YFSETQ. The CDR3 is 16 amino acids. The junction had 14 bases not matched to a gene; V was cut back by 4 bases and J by 7 bases. CDR3 protein: CASSPQPGLGVNTQYF. The CDR3, as DNA: TGCGCCAGCAGCCCCCAACCGGGACTAGGGGTGAATACGCAGTATTTT.

This chain links TRBV3-1 (or the pseudogene TRBV3-2) with TRBJ1-3; D unresolved. This CDR3 spans 17 amino acids. V dropped 0 bases and J dropped 0 bases, with 12 bases sitting between them. The germline CDR1 and CDR2 sequences are LGHDT and YNNKEL (reference sequence). The CDR3 region has the DNA TGTGCCAGCAGCCAAGATTTCGCGGAGAGCTCTGGAAACACCATATATTTT. Its protein is CASSQDFAESSGNTIYF.

The chain joins TRBV10-1 to TRBJ2-3, with TRBD2 as a possible D gene (6 bases). Deletions cut 6 bases from V and 1 base from J, with 11 bases between. The length of the CDR3 is 14 residues. Per germline, CDR1 WNHNN and CDR2 SYGVQD (reference sequence). CDR3 sequence (DNA): TGCGCCAGCAGCGGGAGTTTAGGCACAGATACGCAGTATTTT. Translating gives CASSGSLGTDTQYF.

The chain is built from TRBV7-6 and TRBJ1-3; possibly TRBD1 for D (6 bases). CDR3 length equals 17 residues. The germline V gene has CDR1 SGHVS and CDR2 FNYEAQ. The germline V and J ends were trimmed by 1 base and 0 bases, with 13 bases remaining between them. In DNA, the CDR3 is TGTGCCAGCAGCTTAGGGAAATTGACAGGCTCTGGAAACACCATATATTTT. Its protein product is CASSLGKLTGSGNTIYF.

The table lists this clone with a count of one. The rearrangement joins TRBV7-2 to TRBJ1-2; D is perhaps TRBD1 (6 bases). The CDR3 is 12 amino acids. The germline gives CDR1 SGHTA, CDR2 FQGNSA. With 2 bases removed from V and 8 bases from J, the gap between germline ends came to 9 bases. The CDR3 DNA reads as TGTGCCAGCAGCTTACAGGGGTCGGGCTACACCTTC. Translating it yields CASSLQGSGYTF.

The chain carries TRBV4-3 and TRBJ2-3; 15 nucleotides agree with TRBD2. After removal of 5 bases from V and 4 bases from J, the junction contained 7 bases not matched to a gene. From germline, CDR1 is LGHNA and CDR2 YSLEER. There are 17 residues in the CDR3. As DNA, the CDR3 is TGCGCCAGCAGCGGGACTAGCGGGAGGTCATACTCAGATACGCAGTATTTT. Translating gives CASSGTSGRSYSDTQYF.

V is TRBV10-3 and J is TRBJ2-7, with a tentative D call TRBD1 (6 bases). This CDR3 comprises 14 residues. V was shortened by 2 bases and J by 1 base, with 9 bases between the two germline ends. Germline assignment: CDR1 ENHRY and CDR2 SYGVKD. CDR3 residues: CAISEPGVSYEQYF. The CDR3 DNA is TGTGCCATCAGTGAGCCAGGGGTTTCCTACGAGCAGTACTTC.

The genes are TRBV29-1 and TRBJ2-1, with TRBD1 identical over 8 bases. This CDR3 comprises 14 residues. Per the germline V gene, CDR1 is SQVTM and CDR2 is ANQGSEA. With 8 bases clipped from V and 4 bases from J, the junction kept 10 bases outside the gene matches. This chain's CDR3 is CSYHDRGLYNEQFF. CDR3 coding DNA: TGCAGCTACCACGACAGGGGTTTATACAATGAGCAGTTCTTC.

CDR3 DNA sequence: TGTGCCAGCAGCATGGGTCGCGGCCAAGAGACCCAGTACTTC. This translates into CASSMGRGQETQYF. The chain has TRBV7-8 and TRBJ2-5, with D hard to call. The germline V and J ends were trimmed by 5 bases and 1 base, with 11 bases remaining between them. The CDR3 runs to 14 residues. Germline CDR1 SGHVS, CDR2 FQNEAQ.

The chain joins TRBV27 to TRBJ1-4; 7 nucleotides line up with TRBD1. Trimming cost V 2 bases and J 8 bases; bases outside gene matches: 5. CDR3 size: 14 residues. CDR1 MNHEY and CDR2 SMNVEV come from the germline V gene (reference sequence). The CDR3 nucleotides are TGTGCCAGCAGTTTAAGGGGACAGATCGAAAAACTGTTTTTT. Its translation is CASSLRGQIEKLFF.

This clone was counted a few times. The chain combines TRBV2 with TRBJ2-7; 7 nucleotides align to TRBD1. V lost 3 bases and J lost 4; bases outside the gene matches: 9. From germline, CDR1 is SNHLY and CDR2 FYNNEI. The CDR3 covers 15 residues. CDR3 DNA sequence: TGTGCCAGCAGTGATAAAGGGGGCAAACGGTACGAGCAGTACTTC. Protein sequence: CASSDKGGKRYEQYF.

This clone was detected once. V gene TRBV25-1 combines with J gene TRBJ2-3, with 8 bases matching TRBD2. From germline, CDR1 is MGHDK and CDR2 SYGVNS. This CDR3 is built from 15 residues. Unmatched junction bases numbered 7, after V lost 6 bases and J lost 2 bases. The CDR3 nucleotides are TGTGCCAGCAGAAGCGGGAGACGCGCCACAGATACGCAGTATTTT. Protein: CASRSGRRATDTQYF.